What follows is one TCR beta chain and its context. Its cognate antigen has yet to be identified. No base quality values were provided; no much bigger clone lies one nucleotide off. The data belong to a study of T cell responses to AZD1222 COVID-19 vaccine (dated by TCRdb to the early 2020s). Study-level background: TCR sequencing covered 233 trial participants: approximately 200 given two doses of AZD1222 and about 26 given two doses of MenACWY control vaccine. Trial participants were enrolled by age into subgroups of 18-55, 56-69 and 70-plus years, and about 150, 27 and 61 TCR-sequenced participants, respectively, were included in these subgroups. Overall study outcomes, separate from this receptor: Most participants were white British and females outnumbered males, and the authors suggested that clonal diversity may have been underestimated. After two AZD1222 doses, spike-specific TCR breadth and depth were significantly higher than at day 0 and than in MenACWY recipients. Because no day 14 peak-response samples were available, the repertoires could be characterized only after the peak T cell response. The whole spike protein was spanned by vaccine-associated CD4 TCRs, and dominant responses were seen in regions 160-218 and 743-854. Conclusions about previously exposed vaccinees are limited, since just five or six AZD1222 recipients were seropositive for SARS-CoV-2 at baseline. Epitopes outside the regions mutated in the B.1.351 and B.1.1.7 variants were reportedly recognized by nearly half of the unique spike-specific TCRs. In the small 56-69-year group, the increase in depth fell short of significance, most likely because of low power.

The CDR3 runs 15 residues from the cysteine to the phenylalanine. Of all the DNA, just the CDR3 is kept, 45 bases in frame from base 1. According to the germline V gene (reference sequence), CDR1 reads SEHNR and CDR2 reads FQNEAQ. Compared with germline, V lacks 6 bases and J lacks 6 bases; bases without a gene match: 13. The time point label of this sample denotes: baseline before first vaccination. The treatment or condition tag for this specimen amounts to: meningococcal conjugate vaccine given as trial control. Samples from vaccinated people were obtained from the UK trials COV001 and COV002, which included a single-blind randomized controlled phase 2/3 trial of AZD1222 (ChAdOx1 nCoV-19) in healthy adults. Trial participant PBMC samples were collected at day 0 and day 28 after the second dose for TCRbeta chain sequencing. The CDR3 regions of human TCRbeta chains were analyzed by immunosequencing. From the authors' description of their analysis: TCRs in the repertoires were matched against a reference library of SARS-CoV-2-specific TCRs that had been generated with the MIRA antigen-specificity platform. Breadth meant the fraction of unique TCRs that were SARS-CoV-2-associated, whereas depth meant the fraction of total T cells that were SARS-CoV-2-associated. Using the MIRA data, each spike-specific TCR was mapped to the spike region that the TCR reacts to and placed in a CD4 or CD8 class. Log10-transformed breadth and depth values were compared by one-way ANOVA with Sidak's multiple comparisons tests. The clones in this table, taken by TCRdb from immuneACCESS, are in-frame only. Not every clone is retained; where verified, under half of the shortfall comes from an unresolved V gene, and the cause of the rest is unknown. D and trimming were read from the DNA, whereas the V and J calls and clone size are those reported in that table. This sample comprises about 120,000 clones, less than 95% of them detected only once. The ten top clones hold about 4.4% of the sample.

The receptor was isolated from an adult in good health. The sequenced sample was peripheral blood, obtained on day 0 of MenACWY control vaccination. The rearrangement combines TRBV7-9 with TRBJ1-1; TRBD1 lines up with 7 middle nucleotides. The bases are TGTGCCAGCAGACCCCAGACAGGGCTAGACTCTGAAGCTTTCTTT. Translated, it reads CASRPQTGLDSEAFF.